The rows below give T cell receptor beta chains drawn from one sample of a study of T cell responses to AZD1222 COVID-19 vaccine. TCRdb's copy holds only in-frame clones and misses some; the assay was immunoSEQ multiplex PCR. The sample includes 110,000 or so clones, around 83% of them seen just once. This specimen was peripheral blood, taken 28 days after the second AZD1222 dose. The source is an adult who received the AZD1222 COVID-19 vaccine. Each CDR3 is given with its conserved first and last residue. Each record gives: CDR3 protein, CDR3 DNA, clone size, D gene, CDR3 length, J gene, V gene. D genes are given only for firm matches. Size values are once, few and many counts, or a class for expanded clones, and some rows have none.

CDR3aa: CASSPRDRMPDTQYF
CDR3nt: TGTGCCAGCAGCCCTCGGGACAGGATGCCGGATACGCAGTATTTT
abundance: .
d_gene: TRBD1
len: 15
j_gene: TRBJ2-3
v_gene: TRBV3-1/TRBV3-2

CDR3aa: CASSLRPGQGAQSFSEMNTEAFF
CDR3nt: TGCGCCAGCAGCTTGCGTCCAGGGCAGGGGGCGCAATCTTTTAGCGAAATGAACACTGAAGCTTTCTTT
abundance: .
d_gene: TRBD1
len: 23
j_gene: TRBJ1-1
v_gene: TRBV5-1

CDR3aa: CASSFQPGTEQFF
CDR3nt: TGTGCCAGCAGCTTCCAACCCGGGACAGAGCAGTTCTTC
abundance: .
d_gene: .
len: 13
j_gene: TRBJ2-1
v_gene: TRBV11-3

CDR3aa: CASSLDRETQYF
CDR3nt: TGTGCCAGCAGCTTAGATCGGGAGACCCAGTACTTC
abundance: .
d_gene: .
len: 12
j_gene: TRBJ2-5
v_gene: TRBV11-2

CDR3aa: CASSQDRGLDYGYTF
CDR3nt: TGTGCCAGCAGCCAAGACAGGGGATTGGACTATGGCTACACCTTC
abundance: few
d_gene: .
len: 15
j_gene: TRBJ1-2
v_gene: TRBV14

CDR3aa: CASSFPFSYEQYF
CDR3nt: TGTGCCAGCAGCTTCCCTTTTTCCTACGAGCAGTACTTC
abundance: .
d_gene: .
len: 13
j_gene: TRBJ2-7
v_gene: TRBV5-8

CDR3aa: CASSLSGGNTIYF
CDR3nt: TGTGCCAGCAGTCTGTCTGGTGGAAACACCATATATTTT
abundance: .
d_gene: .
len: 13
j_gene: TRBJ1-3
v_gene: TRBV12-3/TRBV12-4

CDR3aa: CASSQDGSGANVLTF
CDR3nt: TGTGCCAGCAGCCAGGACGGCTCTGGGGCCAACGTCCTGACTTTC
abundance: .
d_gene: .
len: 15
j_gene: TRBJ2-6
v_gene: TRBV6-5

CDR3aa: CASRPHLGTGAHNEQFF
CDR3nt: TGTGCCAGCAGGCCCCATTTAGGGACAGGTGCCCACAATGAGCAGTTCTTC
abundance: .
d_gene: TRBD1
len: 17
j_gene: TRBJ2-1
v_gene: TRBV7-9

CDR3aa: CASSLVTGGGTDTQYF
CDR3nt: TGTGCCAGCAGCTTGGTGACAGGAGGAGGCACAGATACGCAGTATTTT
abundance: .
d_gene: .
len: 16
j_gene: TRBJ2-3
v_gene: TRBV7-2

CDR3aa: CASSRTGRNEKLFF
CDR3nt: TGTGCCAGCAGCAGGACAGGGCGTAATGAAAAACTGTTTTTT
abundance: .
d_gene: .
len: 14
j_gene: TRBJ1-4
v_gene: TRBV21-1

CDR3aa: CASNLEGLGSNYGYTF
CDR3nt: TGTGCCAGTAACCTCGAAGGTCTGGGCTCTAACTATGGCTACACCTTC
abundance: .
d_gene: .
len: 16
j_gene: TRBJ1-2
v_gene: TRBV19

CDR3aa: CASSAIGAASGNTIYF
CDR3nt: TGTGCCAGCAGTGCGATAGGGGCCGCCTCTGGAAACACCATATATTTT
abundance: .
d_gene: .
len: 16
j_gene: TRBJ1-3
v_gene: TRBV2

CDR3aa: CASRAGTGGNQPQHF
CDR3nt: TGTGCCAGCAGAGCCGGGACAGGGGGAAATCAGCCCCAGCATTTT
abundance: .
d_gene: TRBD1
len: 15
j_gene: TRBJ1-5
v_gene: TRBV2

CDR3aa: CASSLGSYQNTGELFF
CDR3nt: TGTGCCAGCAGTTTGGGGAGCTACCAGAACACCGGGGAGCTGTTTTTT
abundance: .
d_gene: .
len: 16
j_gene: TRBJ2-2
v_gene: TRBV27

CDR3aa: CASSIVDRLTEAFF
CDR3nt: TGTGCCAGTAGTATCGTAGACAGGCTCACTGAAGCTTTCTTT
abundance: .
d_gene: .
len: 14
j_gene: TRBJ1-1
v_gene: TRBV19

CDR3aa: CASSSPLQGSLEEQYF
CDR3nt: TGTGCCAGCAGTTCCCCGTTACAGGGGAGTTTAGAAGAGCAGTACTTC
abundance: many
d_gene: TRBD1
len: 16
j_gene: TRBJ2-7
v_gene: TRBV28

CDR3aa: CASSLEQGTYYGYTF
CDR3nt: TGTGCCAGCTCACTGGAACAGGGTACTTACTATGGCTACACCTTC
abundance: .
d_gene: .
len: 15
j_gene: TRBJ1-2
v_gene: TRBV18

CDR3aa: CASSTGFSGEKLFF
CDR3nt: TGTGCCAGCAGTACAGGGTTTTCGGGGGAAAAACTGTTTTTT
abundance: .
d_gene: .
len: 14
j_gene: TRBJ1-4
v_gene: TRBV11-2

CDR3aa: CASSLAGRADSEQFF
CDR3nt: TGCGCCAGCAGCTTGGCGGGCAGGGCGGACAGTGAGCAGTTCTTC
abundance: .
d_gene: .
len: 15
j_gene: TRBJ2-1
v_gene: TRBV5-1

CDR3aa: CASSLFASGRGEQYF
CDR3nt: TGTGCCAGCAGCTTGTTCGCTAGCGGGAGGGGCGAGCAGTACTTC
abundance: .
d_gene: TRBD2
len: 15
j_gene: TRBJ2-7
v_gene: TRBV5-6

CDR3aa: CASSLVSLAGNPYEQYF
CDR3nt: TGTGCCAGCAGCTTAGTAAGTCTAGCGGGGAACCCCTACGAGCAGTACTTC
abundance: .
d_gene: TRBD2
len: 17
j_gene: TRBJ2-7
v_gene: TRBV7-6

CDR3aa: CASSIQLTSGGDNEQFF
CDR3nt: TGCGCCAGCAGCATTCAACTGACTAGCGGGGGGGACAATGAGCAGTTCTTC
abundance: .
d_gene: TRBD2
len: 17
j_gene: TRBJ2-1
v_gene: TRBV5-1

CDR3aa: CASSLVHSTDTQYF
CDR3nt: TGTGCCAGCAGTTTAGTCCATAGCACAGATACGCAGTATTTT
abundance: few
d_gene: .
len: 14
j_gene: TRBJ2-3
v_gene: TRBV27

CDR3aa: CASGAAGYGYTF
CDR3nt: TGTGCCAGCGGGGCCGCGGGCTATGGCTACACCTTC
abundance: .
d_gene: .
len: 12
j_gene: TRBJ1-2
v_gene: TRBV2

CDR3aa: CASSLARTYGYTF
CDR3nt: TGTGCCAGCAGCTTGGCAAGGACATATGGCTACACCTTC
abundance: once
d_gene: .
len: 13
j_gene: TRBJ1-2
v_gene: TRBV5-4

CDR3aa: CASSVEPGQRSQAFF
CDR3nt: TGTGCCAGCAGCGTAGAGCCGGGACAGAGGTCCCAAGCTTTCTTT
abundance: .
d_gene: TRBD1
len: 15
j_gene: TRBJ1-1
v_gene: TRBV9

CDR3aa: CATSARGYEQYF
CDR3nt: TGTGCCACCAGTGCGAGGGGTTACGAGCAGTACTTC
abundance: .
d_gene: .
len: 12
j_gene: TRBJ2-7
v_gene: TRBV24-1

CDR3aa: CASSIGGLDYGYTF
CDR3nt: TGTGCCAGTAGTATAGGGGGTTTGGACTATGGCTACACCTTC
abundance: .
d_gene: .
len: 14
j_gene: TRBJ1-2
v_gene: TRBV19

CDR3aa: CASSEGGQPYNSPLHF
CDR3nt: TGTGCCAGCAGCGAGGGGGGACAGCCATATAATTCACCCCTCCACTTT
abundance: .
d_gene: TRBD1
len: 16
j_gene: TRBJ1-6
v_gene: TRBV9

CDR3aa: CASSQLAGGNYNEQFF
CDR3nt: TGCGCCAGCAGCCAATTAGCGGGAGGGAACTACAATGAGCAGTTCTTC
abundance: once
d_gene: TRBD2
len: 16
j_gene: TRBJ2-1
v_gene: TRBV5-1

CDR3aa: CASSQVGVAGSTDTQYF
CDR3nt: TGCGCCAGCAGCCAAGTCGGGGTAGCGGGGAGCACAGATACGCAGTATTTT
abundance: .
d_gene: TRBD2
len: 17
j_gene: TRBJ2-3
v_gene: TRBV4-1

CDR3aa: CASSPPTGIIYF
CDR3nt: TGTGCCAGCTCACCACCGACAGGGATAATATATTTT
abundance: .
d_gene: TRBD1
len: 12
j_gene: TRBJ1-3
v_gene: TRBV18

CDR3aa: CASNNPGPSGNTIYF
CDR3nt: TGTGCCAGTAATAATCCAGGCCCATCTGGAAACACCATATATTTT
abundance: .
d_gene: .
len: 15
j_gene: TRBJ1-3
v_gene: TRBV19

CDR3aa: CASSQGQGSYSPLHF
CDR3nt: TGTGCCAGCAGCCAAGGACAGGGGAGCTATTCACCCCTCCACTTT
abundance: .
d_gene: TRBD1
len: 15
j_gene: TRBJ1-6
v_gene: TRBV3-1/TRBV3-2

CDR3aa: CSVDSNNEQFF
CDR3nt: TGCAGCGTTGACAGCAACAATGAGCAGTTCTTC
abundance: .
d_gene: .
len: 11
j_gene: TRBJ2-1
v_gene: TRBV29-1

CDR3aa: CASSSRGKGTNEKLFF
CDR3nt: TGTGCCAGCAGTTCACGGGGGAAGGGAACTAATGAAAAACTGTTTTTT
abundance: .
d_gene: .
len: 16
j_gene: TRBJ1-4
v_gene: TRBV27

CDR3aa: CASRRLAGGPGDEQFF
CDR3nt: TGTGCCAGTCGAAGACTAGCGGGAGGGCCGGGCGATGAGCAGTTCTTC
abundance: .
d_gene: TRBD2
len: 16
j_gene: TRBJ2-1
v_gene: TRBV19

CDR3aa: CASSMAGGNEQFF
CDR3nt: TGTGCCAGCAGTATGGCGGGGGGGAATGAGCAGTTCTTC
abundance: .
d_gene: TRBD2
len: 13
j_gene: TRBJ2-1
v_gene: TRBV6-5

CDR3aa: CASSLGTGELFF
CDR3nt: TGTGCCAGCAGCCTGGGGACCGGGGAGCTGTTTTTT
abundance: .
d_gene: .
len: 12
j_gene: TRBJ2-2
v_gene: TRBV9

CDR3aa: CASSPRGDTQYF
CDR3nt: TGTGCCAGCTCCCCCCGAGGAGATACGCAGTATTTT
abundance: .
d_gene: .
len: 12
j_gene: TRBJ2-3
v_gene: TRBV25-1

CDR3aa: CASSLGQGVSDTQYF
CDR3nt: TGTGCCAGCAGCTTGGGACAGGGGGTGTCAGATACGCAGTATTTT
abundance: .
d_gene: TRBD1
len: 15
j_gene: TRBJ2-3
v_gene: TRBV7-9

CDR3aa: CASSSLAGPYEQFF
CDR3nt: TGTGCCAGCTCTAGCCTAGCGGGTCCATATGAGCAGTTCTTC
abundance: .
d_gene: TRBD2
len: 14
j_gene: TRBJ2-1
v_gene: TRBV7-2

CDR3aa: CASRVGAGSSPLHF
CDR3nt: TGTGCCAGCAGAGTGGGGGCTGGTAGTTCACCCCTCCACTTT
abundance: .
d_gene: .
len: 14
j_gene: TRBJ1-6
v_gene: TRBV27

CDR3aa: CASRNRGLQPQHF
CDR3nt: TGTGCCAGTAGGAACAGGGGCTTGCAGCCCCAGCATTTT
abundance: few
d_gene: TRBD1
len: 13
j_gene: TRBJ1-5
v_gene: TRBV19

CDR3aa: CSVEDGGADTQYF
CDR3nt: TGCAGCGTTGAGGACGGCGGGGCAGATACGCAGTATTTT
abundance: once
d_gene: .
len: 13
j_gene: TRBJ2-3
v_gene: TRBV29-1

CDR3aa: CASSLLDPDRGGGYTF
CDR3nt: TGTGCCAGCAGCTTACTAGACCCGGACAGGGGCGGTGGCTACACCTTC
abundance: .
d_gene: TRBD1
len: 16
j_gene: TRBJ1-2
v_gene: TRBV11-2

CDR3aa: CASSLQGAEHEQYF
CDR3nt: TGCGCCAGCAGCTTACAGGGGGCTGAGCACGAGCAGTACTTC
abundance: few
d_gene: TRBD1
len: 14
j_gene: TRBJ2-7
v_gene: TRBV5-1

CDR3aa: CSASENTGELFF
CDR3nt: TGCAGTGCTAGTGAGAACACCGGGGAGCTGTTTTTT
abundance: few
d_gene: .
len: 12
j_gene: TRBJ2-2
v_gene: TRBV20-1

CDR3aa: CAISAEDNSPLHF
CDR3nt: TGTGCCATCTCGGCAGAAGATAATTCACCCCTCCACTTT
abundance: .
d_gene: .
len: 13
j_gene: TRBJ1-6
v_gene: TRBV10-3

CDR3aa: CASSLFAANYEQYF
CDR3nt: TGTGCCAGCAGTTTATTCGCGGCGAACTACGAGCAGTACTTC
abundance: .
d_gene: .
len: 14
j_gene: TRBJ2-7
v_gene: TRBV27

CDR3aa: CASSLGTPNTGELFF
CDR3nt: TGTGCCAGCAGCTTGGGGACACCGAACACCGGGGAGCTGTTTTTT
abundance: .
d_gene: .
len: 15
j_gene: TRBJ2-2
v_gene: TRBV5-4

CDR3aa: CASSLTGTGLDEQYF
CDR3nt: TGCGCCAGCAGCTTAACCGGGACAGGGCTCGACGAGCAGTACTTC
abundance: few
d_gene: TRBD1
len: 15
j_gene: TRBJ2-7
v_gene: TRBV5-1

CDR3aa: CASSVMWGNEKLFF
CDR3nt: TGTGCCAGCAGTGTCATGTGGGGCAATGAAAAACTGTTTTTT
abundance: .
d_gene: .
len: 14
j_gene: TRBJ1-4
v_gene: TRBV2

CDR3aa: CASSVEAFPSYEQYF
CDR3nt: TGTGCCAGCAGCGTAGAAGCGTTCCCATCCTACGAGCAGTACTTC
abundance: .
d_gene: .
len: 15
j_gene: TRBJ2-7
v_gene: TRBV9